The T cell receptor beta chain described here comes from a study of PD-1 blockade in mismatch repair-deficient tumors (dated by TCRdb to 2017 to 2019). Looking at the study overall: The trial enrolled just over 85 consecutive patients with about twelve mismatch repair-deficient cancer types between 2013 and September 2016, all previously treated and progressing. Deep sequencing of TCR CDR3 regions was used to track tumor-associated T cell clones in peripheral blood of patients responding to PD-1 blockade. Points the paper makes about the study in general: Rapid expansion after pembrolizumab followed by contraction, generally before radiologic responses, was shown by tumor-resident clones, which were often undetectable in blood before treatment.

A note on this clone: Its antigen is still unknown. One base away there is no much larger clone; base qualities are not given.

For this chain, trimming is 6 bases at the V end and 9 bases at the J end, and the number of junction bases without a gene match is 10. Including cysteine and phenylalanine, the CDR3 has 14 amino acids. Only the CDR3 DNA stays, 42 bases, in frame from base 1. For CDR1 and CDR2, the germline V gene lists ENHRY and SYGVKD. Library preparation used the immunoSEQ multiplex PCR assay. TCRdb took over this immuneACCESS table, retaining in-frame rearrangements with V and J assigned. Such tables are incomplete; in checked studies, under half of the missing clones stem from an unresolved V gene, and the remainder is unexplained. This sample lists about 51,000 clones; about 80% were detected once. Approximately 3.2% of the sample is taken by the ten largest. For every enrolled patient, mismatch repair deficiency was confirmed by either polymerase chain reaction or immunohistochemistry. TCR sequencing was performed for a few patients who responded to pembrolizumab therapy. The phase II trial prospectively tested pembrolizumab PD-1 blockade in advanced mismatch repair-deficient cancers regardless of tissue of origin. Peripheral blood T cell samples were gathered serially, both before PD-1 blockade started and at multiple time points afterward. Blood sampling times were reported as weeks after the first pembrolizumab dose.

The sequence was collected from an adult with mismatch repair-deficient cancer. Sequences were derived from peripheral blood, sampled 4 weeks after starting pembrolizumab. In this chain, TRBV10-3 is recombined with TRBJ2-1; TRBD2 matches 8 bases in the middle. The CDR3 loop reads CAIRKREPPSEQFF. The bases read TGTGCCATCAGAAAGCGGGAGCCCCCCAGTGAGCAGTTCTTC.